A selection of T cell receptor beta chains follows, all from one sample in a study of CD8+CD57+ T cells in acquired aplastic anemia. One entry per CDR3 protein results from TCRdb running MiXCR on the reads. The profile shows roughly 200,000 distinct CDR3 sequences, 61% of them singletons. Sequenced sample: sorted CD4+, CD8+, or CD8+CD57+ T cells (not recorded which) from PBMCs. The receptors here all came from a human donor in good health. Each CDR3 is given with its conserved first and last residue. The order of the fields is J gene, V gene, D gene, clone size, CDR3 protein, CDR3 DNA. A D gene is named only where the DNA matches it firmly. The size entry is marked missing in some rows and otherwise reads once, few, many or a size class.

J: TRBJ1-6; V: TRBV7-9; D: .; size: .; CDR3: CASSRGSEGELPLHF; DNA: TGTGCCAGCAGCCGCGGGAGCGAGGGAGAGTTACCCCTCCACTTT
J: TRBJ2-7; V: TRBV20-1; D: TRBD2; size: .; CDR3: CSARAELAGVKQYF; DNA: TGCAGTGCTAGAGCCGAACTAGCGGGAGTCAAGCAGTACTTC
J: TRBJ1-1; V: TRBV4-3; D: TRBD1; size: many; CDR3: CASSEEPGTGRSEAFF; DNA: TGCGCCAGCAGCGAAGAACCCGGGACAGGGCGGTCTGAAGCTTTCTTT
J: TRBJ2-7; V: TRBV7-7; D: TRBD2; size: .; CDR3: CASSFASGPSYEQYF; DNA: TGTGCCAGCAGCTTCGCTAGCGGGCCGTCCTACGAGCAGTACTTC
J: TRBJ2-6; V: TRBV7-3; D: .; size: .; CDR3: CASTQGSGANVLTF; DNA: TGTGCCAGCACGCAGGGCTCTGGGGCCAACGTCCTGACTTTC
J: TRBJ1-5; V: TRBV15; D: .; size: once; CDR3: CATSRDRGEHQPQHF; DNA: TGTGCCACCAGCAGAGATAGGGGTGAACATCAGCCCCAGCATTTT
J: TRBJ1-1; V: TRBV7-3; D: TRBD1; size: .; CDR3: CASYSPFDREEMNTEAFF; DNA: TGTGCCAGCTATAGCCCTTTCGACAGGGAGGAAATGAACACTGAAGCTTTCTTT
J: TRBJ1-2; V: TRBV6-5; D: TRBD1; size: .; CDR3: CASSYSRTGGGYGYTF; DNA: TGTGCCAGCAGTTACTCGAGGACAGGGGGCGGCTATGGCTACACCTTC
J: TRBJ2-5; V: TRBV19; D: TRBD2; size: many; CDR3: CASSWRGAETQYF; DNA: TGTGCCAGTAGTTGGCGGGGGGCTGAGACCCAGTACTTC
J: TRBJ1-3; V: TRBV2; D: .; size: .; CDR3: CANRRDIGNTIYF; DNA: TGTGCCAACCGCCGGGACATCGGAAACACCATATATTTT
J: TRBJ2-1; V: TRBV4-1; D: .; size: many; CDR3: CASSQHLGRRSSYNEQFF; DNA: TGCGCCAGCAGCCAACACCTTGGACGGAGGAGCTCCTACAATGAGCAGTTCTTC
J: TRBJ2-1; V: TRBV7-9; D: .; size: .; CDR3: CASQEGGEQFF; DNA: TGTGCCAGCCAGGAGGGCGGTGAGCAGTTCTTC
J: TRBJ2-3; V: TRBV19; D: TRBD2; size: .; CDR3: CASSIRAGEVDTQYF; DNA: TGTGCCAGTAGTATTCGAGCGGGGGAGGTAGATACGCAGTATTTT
J: TRBJ2-3; V: TRBV7-6; D: TRBD2; size: once; CDR3: CASSPGTRVDTQYF; DNA: TGTGCCAGCAGCCCCGGGACTAGAGTGGATACGCAGTATTTT
J: TRBJ2-3; V: TRBV7-2; D: .; size: .; CDR3: CASGPPYNEQYF; DNA: TGTGCCAGCGGTCCCCCGTACAATGAGCAGTATTTT
J: TRBJ1-6; V: TRBV7-9; D: .; size: .; CDR3: CASSFRADPGSPLHF; DNA: TGTGCCAGCAGCTTCCGGGCCGACCCGGGTTCACCCCTCCACTTT
J: TRBJ2-1; V: TRBV19; D: TRBD1; size: many; CDR3: CASTAGTGWSEQFF; DNA: TGTGCCAGTACCGCCGGGACAGGGTGGAGTGAGCAGTTCTTC
J: TRBJ1-3; V: TRBV12-1; D: .; size: .; CDR3: CASSQLVAGNTIYF; DNA: TGTGCCAGCAGCCAATTAGTAGCTGGAAACACCATATATTTT
J: TRBJ1-1; V: TRBV5-1; D: .; size: many; CDR3: CASSSAGNTEAFF; DNA: TGCGCCAGCAGCTCCGCGGGCAACACTGAAGCTTTCTTT
J: TRBJ2-3; V: TRBV10-3; D: TRBD2; size: .; CDR3: CATLAGTTDTQYF; DNA: TGTGCCACCTTAGCGGGAACCACAGATACGCAGTATTTT
J: TRBJ1-2; V: TRBV20-1; D: .; size: .; CDR3: CSAEDSCYGYTF; DNA: TGCAGTGCAGAGGACTCTTGCTATGGCTACACCTTC
J: TRBJ1-1; V: TRBV7-9; D: .; size: .; CDR3: CASSLTGQINTEAFF; DNA: TGTGCCAGCAGCCTGACTGGACAGATAAACACTGAAGCTTTCTTT
J: TRBJ2-3; V: TRBV7-9; D: TRBD1; size: .; CDR3: CASSLYRGFEDTQYF; DNA: TGTGCCAGCAGTTTGTACAGGGGATTTGAAGATACGCAGTATTTT
J: TRBJ2-1; V: TRBV20-1; D: TRBD2; size: .; CDR3: CSARVGRFNEQFF; DNA: TGCAGTGCTAGAGTCGGGAGGTTCAATGAGCAGTTCTTC
J: TRBJ1-2; V: TRBV12-3/TRBV12-4; D: TRBD1; size: .; CDR3: CASRPSGGYYGYTF; DNA: TGTGCCAGCAGACCCTCAGGGGGCTACTATGGCTACACCTTC
J: TRBJ2-2; V: TRBV25-1; D: TRBD1; size: .; CDR3: CASSEYGTGNTGELFF; DNA: TGTGCCAGCAGTGAATATGGGACAGGCAACACCGGGGAGCTGTTTTTT
J: TRBJ2-2; V: TRBV7-6; D: TRBD1; size: .; CDR3: CASSARTGGNTGELFF; DNA: TGTGCCAGCAGCGCGCGAACAGGGGGAAACACCGGGGAGCTGTTTTTT
J: TRBJ2-3; V: TRBV2; D: .; size: .; CDR3: CASSEPFTDTQYF; DNA: TGTGCCAGCAGTGAACCGTTTACAGATACGCAGTATTTT
J: TRBJ2-5; V: TRBV7-9; D: TRBD1; size: .; CDR3: CASSSGTGQTQYF; DNA: TGTGCCAGCAGCTCGGGGACAGGACAGACCCAGTACTTC
J: TRBJ2-7; V: TRBV7-8; D: .; size: .; CDR3: CASSLPGTTEEQYF; DNA: TGTGCCAGCAGCTTACCAGGGACAACTGAAGAGCAGTACTTC
J: TRBJ1-2; V: TRBV30; D: .; size: many; CDR3: CAGKKGTLYGYTF; DNA: TGTGCCGGGAAAAAAGGGACACTCTATGGCTACACCTTC
J: TRBJ1-2; V: TRBV19; D: .; size: .; CDR3: CASRERTVPGGYTF; DNA: TGTGCCAGTAGGGAACGGACAGTCCCGGGGGGCTACACCTTC
J: TRBJ1-4; V: TRBV6-1; D: .; size: .; CDR3: CASKGIATNEKLFF; DNA: TGTGCCAGCAAGGGCATCGCAACTAATGAAAAACTGTTTTTT
J: TRBJ2-3; V: TRBV13; D: TRBD2; size: .; CDR3: CASSSSAGEISYNEQYF; DNA: TGTGCCAGCAGCTCATCAGCGGGGGAGATTTCCTACAATGAGCAGTATTTT
J: TRBJ1-6; V: TRBV20-1; D: .; size: .; CDR3: CSARELQDNSPLHF; DNA: TGCAGTGCTAGAGAGTTACAAGATAATTCACCCCTCCACTTT